Presented here are 28 T cell receptor beta chains from one specimen sequenced in a study of T cell responses to AZD1222 COVID-19 vaccine. The protocol was immunoSEQ multiplex PCR, while the TCRdb copy is restricted to in-frame clones and leaves out a portion. The table includes under 140,000 clones, 92% detected once. The material sequenced was peripheral blood, taken 28 days after the second AZD1222 dose. Receptors were obtained from an adult who received the AZD1222 COVID-19 vaccine.

The chain links TRBV2 to TRBJ2-2; 7 nucleotides match TRBD1. J gave up 2 bases and V 10 bases, and 19 bases lay outside the gene matches. This CDR3 has 18 residues. Germline V gene data show CDR1 as SNHLY and CDR2 as FYNNEI. CDR3 sequence: CAIRTGLALSPNTGELFF. The CDR3 DNA reads as TGTGCCATTAGGACAGGACTCGCCCTAAGCCCCAACACCGGGGAGCTGTTTTTT.

The gene calls are TRBV7-6 and TRBJ2-2; D might be TRBD1 (5 bases). The CDR3 runs 15 residues. Germline CDR1 and CDR2: SGHVS and FNYEAQ. With 2 bases removed from V and 3 bases from J, the gap between germline ends came to 10 bases. CDR3 in DNA: TGTGCCAGCAGCTTAAGTGGGGCGGACACCGGGGAGCTGTTTTTT. It codes for CASSLSGADTGELFF.

The chain joins TRBV19 to TRBJ1-5, with D unclear. Germline CDR1 and CDR2: LNHDA and SQIVND (reference sequence). The V gene lost 1 base and the J gene lost 11 bases, with 12 bases spanning the gap. The CDR3 length is 13 residues. CDR3 nucleotides: TGTGCCAGTAGTATAGCCGACGGAGGAACCCAGCATTTT. Translation gives CASSIADGGTQHF. Based on the CDR3 plus reference TRBV19 and TRBJ1-5, the full variable domain is DGGITQSPKYLFRKEGQNVTLSCEQNLNHDAMYWYRQDPGQGLRLIYYSQIVNDFQKGDIAEGYSVSREKKESFPLTVTSAQKNPTAFYLCASSIADGGTQHFGDGTRLSIL.

This clone appeared a single time. The rearrangement uses TRBV3-1 (or the pseudogene TRBV3-2) and TRBJ2-3, with D maybe TRBD2 (5 bases). V was clipped by 1 base and J by 2 bases, with 10 bases between them. The CDR3 sequence is 15 residues long. CDR1 is LGHDT and CDR2 is YNNKEL in the germline V gene (reference sequence). In nucleotides, the CDR3 is TGTGCCAGCAGCCAAGCACTAGAACACACAGATACGCAGTATTTT. Translation gives CASSQALEHTDTQYF.

V gene TRBV14 combines with J gene TRBJ2-1; D uncertain. The CDR3 is made up of 14 amino acids. Germline CDR1 is SGHDN and CDR2 is FVKESK. Trimming took 0 bases from V and 7 from J, leaving 10 bases between them. The CDR3 region is CASSQELSLNEQFF. The CDR3 DNA sequence: TGTGCCAGCAGCCAAGAGTTATCTTTGAATGAGCAGTTCTTC.

The chain carries TRBV29-1 and TRBJ2-3; D gene uncertain. The V and J ends lost 5 bases and 0 bases respectively, with 9 bases between them. This CDR3 region has 13 residues. Looked up from germline, CDR1 is SQVTM and CDR2 is ANQGSEA. The CDR3 DNA sequence: TGCAGCGTTAAGGAGTCTAGCACAGATACGCAGTATTTT. Its translation: CSVKESSTDTQYF.

The chain has TRBV28 and TRBJ1-3, with D uncertain. V lost 2 bases to trimming and J lost 0 bases, with 14 bases between them. The V gene's germline CDR1 is MDHEN and CDR2 SYDVKM. This CDR3 has 17 amino acids. CDR3 sequence (DNA): TGTGCCAGCAGTTTAAGAGCAGGCTCGAGCTCTGGAAACACCATATATTTT. Translating gives CASSLRAGSSSGNTIYF.

About this clone: Other DNA variants within this sample encode the same CDR3. CDR3 nucleotide sequence: TGCGCCAGCAGCTTGGGACAGGGGGCTTACGAGCAGTACTTC. It codes for CASSLGQGAYEQYF. The V gene is TRBV5-1, the J gene TRBJ2-7; 10 bases agree with TRBD1. Germline V lookup: CDR1 SGHRS, CDR2 YFSETQ. V lost 0 bases to trimming and J lost 4 bases; unmatched junction nucleotides: 1. The CDR3 sequence is 14 residues long.

V usage is TRBV18 and J usage is TRBJ1-4; 9 nucleotides line up with TRBD1. With 4 bases clipped from V and 8 bases from J, the junction kept 5 bases outside the gene matches. This CDR3 is built from 14 residues. Looked up from germline, CDR1 is KGHSH and CDR2 is LQKENI. Here the CDR3 DNA reads TGTGCCAGCTCACGGGACAGGGAAGGCGAAAAACTGTTTTTT. Protein sequence: CASSRDREGEKLFF.

This chain uses TRBV7-2 with TRBJ1-5, with D maybe TRBD1 (6 bases). Between the trimmed V and J ends, which lost 5 bases and 0 bases, there was a span of 14 bases. The CDR3 extends over 16 amino acids. Germline CDR1 and CDR2: SGHTA and FQGNSA. In DNA form, the CDR3 reads TGTGCCAGCAGCCAACTGACAGGCTATAGCAATCAGCCCCAGCATTTT. Residues: CASSQLTGYSNQPQHF.

The V and J genes are TRBV6-5 and TRBJ2-7; TRBD2 is a possible D gene (5 bases). CDR1 is MNHEY, CDR2 SVGAGI, per germline. Trimming left V 4 bases short and J 4 bases short, with 17 bases between. This CDR3 is built from 15 residues. The CDR3 protein is CASSSLRVRGYEQYF. Here the CDR3 DNA reads TGTGCCAGCAGTTCCCTCCGGGTCCGGGGATACGAGCAGTACTTC.

The chain uses TRBV9 and TRBJ2-7; no firm D call. Germline CDR1 SGDLS, CDR2 YYNGEE. The CDR3 loop spans 11 amino acids. Trimming took off 5 bases at V and 6 bases at J, with 9 bases between the two ends. CDR3 amino acids: CASSSGLEQYF. CDR3 DNA sequence: TGTGCCAGCAGTTCCGGCCTCGAGCAGTACTTC.

The chain carries TRBV5-4 and TRBJ2-3, with 12 bases matching TRBD2. The CDR3 has 19 residues. V trimming: 4 bases; J trimming: 1 base; junction bases outside the gene matches: 13. Germline CDR1 SGHNT, CDR2 YYREEE (reference sequence). This CDR3 reads CASSRWTSGALRGTDTQYF. The CDR3 nucleotides read TGTGCCAGCAGCCGGTGGACTAGCGGGGCCTTGCGCGGCACAGATACGCAGTATTTT.

This sequence joins TRBV11-2 and TRBJ2-7, with D unresolved. The CDR3 consists of 13 residues. The V end lost 5 bases, the J end lost 4 bases, and 12 bases lay between the germline ends. The V gene's germline CDR1 is SGHAT and CDR2 FQNNGV. The CDR3 region is CASSDTNNYEQYF. CDR3 nucleotides: TGTGCCAGCAGCGACACAAACAATTACGAGCAGTACTTC.

V gene TRBV12-3 or TRBV12-4 combines with J gene TRBJ1-6; D gene ambiguous. V shed 8 bases and J shed 9 bases, with 11 bases lying between them. The CDR3 runs 12 residues. DNA of the CDR3: TGTGCCAGCTCGTCCGCATTTTCACCCCTCCACTTT. Amino acid sequence: CASSSAFSPLHF.

Worth noting for this clone: A read error may produce the germline difference seen at one junction end. The chain is built from TRBV3-1 (or the pseudogene TRBV3-2) and TRBJ2-7; 9 positions agree with TRBD1. The CDR3 covers 12 residues. CDR1 and CDR2 (germline): LGHDT, YNNKEL (reference sequence). The chain's CDR3 is CASSDRDREPYF. CDR3 nucleotide sequence: TGTGCCAGCAGCGACCGGGACAGGGAGCCGTACTTC.

The V and J genes are TRBV29-1 and TRBJ1-2; D remains unclear. CDR3 length: 14 residues. In germline, CDR1 is SQVTM, CDR2 ANQGSEA. V gave up 0 bases and J gave up 2 bases, with 10 bases separating them. The CDR3 region has the DNA TGCAGCGTTGAAGATATCGGCAGAAACTATGGCTACACCTTC. Protein sequence: CSVEDIGRNYGYTF.

The chain uses TRBV4-2 and TRBJ2-5, with a possible D match to TRBD2 (7 bases). Between the trimmed V and J ends, which lost 0 bases and 1 base, there was a span of 18 bases. CDR1 is LGHNA and CDR2 is YNFKEQ in the germline V gene. This CDR3 spans 18 amino acids. Here the CDR3 DNA reads TGTGCCAGCAGCCAAGAATGGTCGGCGGGGGCCGCCCAAGAGACCCAGTACTTC. Translating gives CASSQEWSAGAAQETQYF.

In DNA form, the CDR3 reads TGTGCCAGCAGCTCGGGGGCCTGGGCTAATGAAAAACTGTTTTTT. Its translation is CASSSGAWANEKLFF. The J gene is TRBJ1-4, the V gene TRBV5-6, with a possible D match to TRBD1 (6 bases). V lost 3 bases, J lost 3 bases, and 12 bases lay in between. This CDR3 contains 15 residues. Germline V lookup: CDR1 SGHDT, CDR2 YYEEEE.

The rearrangement uses TRBV6-5 and TRBJ2-2; 11 bases agree with TRBD1. The CDR3 runs to 15 residues. Per germline, CDR1 MNHEY and CDR2 SVGAGI. Trimming took 5 bases from V and 4 from J; bases not matched to a gene: 3. CDR3 bases: TGTGCCAGCAGTCTGGACAGGGGGCGCACCGGGGAGCTGTTTTTT. The encoded protein is CASSLDRGRTGELFF.

V and J are TRBV5-1 and TRBJ2-7, with D possibly being TRBD1 or TRBD2 (6 bases each). The CDR3 extends over 14 amino acids. V was clipped by 4 bases and J by 5 bases, with 16 bases between them. CDR1 and CDR2 (germline): SGHRS, YFSETQ. CDR3 in amino acids: CASSPPPGADEQYF. The CDR3 DNA reads as TGCGCCAGCAGCCCGCCCCCGGGGGCGGACGAGCAGTACTTC.

V is TRBV5-1 and J is TRBJ2-4, with D possibly TRBD1 on 5 matching bases. The CDR3 is 14 amino acids. Germline V lookup: CDR1 SGHRS, CDR2 YFSETQ. With 1 base removed from V and 6 bases from J, the gap between germline ends came to 11 bases. The CDR3 region is CASSLLQGGNIQYF. The CDR3 bases are TGCGCCAGCAGCTTGTTGCAGGGTGGAAACATTCAGTACTTC.

This chain uses TRBV11-3 with TRBJ2-3; D is perhaps TRBD1 or TRBD2 (6 bases each). V was clipped by 6 bases and J by 3 bases, with 13 bases between them. The CDR3 runs 14 residues. Germline assignment: CDR1 SGHNT and CDR2 YENEEA. This CDR3 reads CASSFRGGTDTQYF. The CDR3 nucleotides read TGTGCCAGCAGTTTTAGAGGGGGGACAGATACGCAGTATTTT.

This clone was picked up a small number of times. The J gene is TRBJ2-1, the V gene TRBV27, with TRBD1 matching over 8 bases. CDR3 length: 15 amino acids. The V and J ends lost 3 bases and 6 bases, in that order; junction bases with no gene match: 7. CDR1 is MNHEY and CDR2 is SMNVEV in the germline V gene (reference sequence). The CDR3 sequence: CASSFDRDRSNEQFF. DNA for the CDR3: TGTGCCAGCAGTTTCGATAGGGACAGGTCCAATGAGCAGTTCTTC.

V gene TRBV5-1 combines with J gene TRBJ2-7; the match to TRBD2 covers 13 bases. This CDR3 has 20 residues. The V and J ends lost 1 base and 9 bases, in that order; junction bases with no gene match: 22. Germline-derived CDR1 and CDR2 are SGHRS and YFSETQ. The CDR3 DNA reads TGCGCCAGCAGCTTGTCTGGAGGGACTAGCGGGGCGATTCTCCTACGAGCGCAGTACTTC. It is translated as CASSLSGGTSGAILLRAQYF. Drawing the rest from reference TRBV5-1 and TRBJ2-7, the complete variable domain is KAGVTQTPRYLIKTRGQQVTLSCSPISGHRSVSWYQQTPGQGLQFLFEYFSETQRNKGNFPGRFSGRQFSNSRSEMNVSTLELGDSALYLCASSLSGGTSGAILLRAQYFGPGTRLTVT.

The chain employs TRBV9 and TRBJ2-7; D could derive from TRBD1 or TRBD2 (6 bases each). This CDR3 has 14 amino acids. Germline loops: CDR1 SGDLS, CDR2 YYNGEE. V lost 0 bases to trimming and J lost 0 bases, with 7 bases between them. The CDR3 DNA reads as TGTGCCAGCAGCGTAGAGGGGGGCTCCTACGAGCAGTACTTC. Translating gives CASSVEGGSYEQYF. Using reference TRBV9 and TRBJ2-7 for the parts outside the CDR3, the full variable domain is DSGVTQTPKHLITATGQRVTLRCSPRSGDLSVYWYQQSLDQGLQFLIQYYNGEERAKGNILERFSAQQFPDLHSELNLSSLELGDSALYFCASSVEGGSYEQYFGPGTRLTVT.

The chain has TRBV6-2 or TRBV6-3 and TRBJ2-4; 11 nucleotides line up with TRBD2. CDR1 is MNHEY, CDR2 SVGEGT, per germline. This CDR3 region has 16 residues. Germline trimming cut 6 bases from V and 7 bases from J; bases unmatched to any gene: 11. In nucleotides, the CDR3 is TGTGCCAGCAGCATAGCGGGGGGGACGACCGCCAACATTCAGTACTTC. Amino acids: CASSIAGGTTANIQYF.

This clone was found once. The genes are TRBV30 and TRBJ2-2; 12 bases match TRBD1. The CDR3 is 17 amino acids. In germline, CDR1 is GTSNPN, CDR2 SVGIG (reference sequence). V dropped 2 bases and J dropped 1; count of bases not matched to a gene: 5. The DNA for the CDR3 is TGTGCCTGGAGTCCGGGACAGGGGGCGATGAACACCGGGGAGCTGTTTTTT. Translation gives CAWSPGQGAMNTGELFF.